The clone carrying this TCR beta chain was observed a single time. The data were produced by immunoSEQ multiplex PCR, yet TCRdb's version contains in-frame clones alone and is incomplete. Among some 32,000 clones listed, roughly 84% were seen once. The data stem from a study of sequential checkpoint blockade in melanoma. The treatment was: randomized to nivolumab then ipilimumab (arm A) or the reverse (arm B). This CDR3 region has 12 residues. The germline gives CDR1 SGHRS, CDR2 YFSETQ. V was cut by 5 bases and J by 7 bases, with 12 bases left in between. This clonotype originated in a human donor with melanoma. The specimen comprised CD8+ T cells sorted from blood (inferred from file names), sampled from a patient given nivolumab and ipilimumab in sequence. The chain links TRBV5-1 to TRBJ1-1; D is undetermined. This CDR3 reads CASSPVGFEAFF. CDR3 in DNA: TGCGCCAGCAGTCCGGTCGGGTTTGAAGCTTTCTTT.